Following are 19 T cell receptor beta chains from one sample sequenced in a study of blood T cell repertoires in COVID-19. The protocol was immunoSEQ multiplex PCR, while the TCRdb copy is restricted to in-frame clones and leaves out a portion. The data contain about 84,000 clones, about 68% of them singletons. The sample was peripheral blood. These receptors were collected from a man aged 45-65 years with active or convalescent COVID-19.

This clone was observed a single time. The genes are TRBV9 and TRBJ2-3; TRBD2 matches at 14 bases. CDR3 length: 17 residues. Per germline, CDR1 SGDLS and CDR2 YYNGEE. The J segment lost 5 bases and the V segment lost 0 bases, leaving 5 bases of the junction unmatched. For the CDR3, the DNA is TGTGCCAGCAGCGTAGGAGGGACTAGCGGGGGTGGAGATACGCAGTATTTT. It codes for CASSVGGTSGGGDTQYF.

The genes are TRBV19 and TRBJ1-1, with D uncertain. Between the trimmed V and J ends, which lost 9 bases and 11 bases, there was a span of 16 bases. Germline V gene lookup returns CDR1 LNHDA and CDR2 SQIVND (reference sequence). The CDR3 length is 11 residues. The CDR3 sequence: CASLRGELAFF. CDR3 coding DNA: TGTGCCAGCCTCCGGGGAGAACTCGCTTTCTTT.

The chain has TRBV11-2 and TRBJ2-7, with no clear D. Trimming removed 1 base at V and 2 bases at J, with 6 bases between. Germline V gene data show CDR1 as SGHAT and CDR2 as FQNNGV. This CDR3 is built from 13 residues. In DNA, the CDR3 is TGTGCCAGCAGCTTAGCCAGCGCCTACGAGCAGTACTTC. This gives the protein CASSLASAYEQYF.

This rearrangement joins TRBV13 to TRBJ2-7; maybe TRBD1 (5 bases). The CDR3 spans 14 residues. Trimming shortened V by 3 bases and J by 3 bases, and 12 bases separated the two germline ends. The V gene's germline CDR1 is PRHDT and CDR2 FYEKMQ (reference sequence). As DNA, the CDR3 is TGTGCCAGCAGCTTTGGTCGAACAGGCTACGAGCAGTACTTC. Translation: CASSFGRTGYEQYF.

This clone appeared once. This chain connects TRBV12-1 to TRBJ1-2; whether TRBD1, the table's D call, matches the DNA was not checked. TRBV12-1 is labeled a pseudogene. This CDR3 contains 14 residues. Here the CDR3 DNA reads TGTGCCAGCAGCCCGCTGGGGCGAGGCTATGGCTACACCTTC. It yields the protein CASSPLGRGYGYTF.

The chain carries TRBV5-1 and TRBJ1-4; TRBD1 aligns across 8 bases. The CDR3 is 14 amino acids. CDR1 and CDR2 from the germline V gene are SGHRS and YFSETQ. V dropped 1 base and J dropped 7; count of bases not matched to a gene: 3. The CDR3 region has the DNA TGCGCCAGCAGCTTGAAACAGGGGGGTGAAAAACTGTTTTTT. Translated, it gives CASSLKQGGEKLFF.

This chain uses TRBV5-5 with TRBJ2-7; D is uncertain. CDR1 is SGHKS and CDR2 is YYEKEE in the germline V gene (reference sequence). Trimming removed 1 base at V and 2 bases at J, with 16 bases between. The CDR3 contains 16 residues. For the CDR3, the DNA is TGTGCCAGCAGCTTGTCGGCAGTGGAGACCGCCTACGAGCAGTACTTC. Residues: CASSLSAVETAYEQYF.

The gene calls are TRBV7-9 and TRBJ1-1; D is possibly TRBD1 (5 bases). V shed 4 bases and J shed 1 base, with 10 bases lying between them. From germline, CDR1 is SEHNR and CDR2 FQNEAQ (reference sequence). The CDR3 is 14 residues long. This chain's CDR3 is CASSSTQGNTEAFF. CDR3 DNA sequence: TGTGCCAGCAGCTCGACGCAGGGGAACACTGAAGCTTTCTTT.

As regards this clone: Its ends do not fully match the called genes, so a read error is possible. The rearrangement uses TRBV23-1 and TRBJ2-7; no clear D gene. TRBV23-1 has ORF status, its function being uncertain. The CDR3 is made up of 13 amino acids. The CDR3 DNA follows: TGCGCCAGCAATCAAGAGCTCCGCTACGAGCAGTACTTC. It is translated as CASNQELRYEQYF.

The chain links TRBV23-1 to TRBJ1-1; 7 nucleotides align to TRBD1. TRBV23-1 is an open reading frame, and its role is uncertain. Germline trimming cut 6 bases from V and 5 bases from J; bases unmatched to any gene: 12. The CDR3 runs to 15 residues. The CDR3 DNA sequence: TGCGCCAGCAGAATATTCGGGCAGGGGGAAACTGAAGCTTTCTTT. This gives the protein CASRIFGQGETEAFF.

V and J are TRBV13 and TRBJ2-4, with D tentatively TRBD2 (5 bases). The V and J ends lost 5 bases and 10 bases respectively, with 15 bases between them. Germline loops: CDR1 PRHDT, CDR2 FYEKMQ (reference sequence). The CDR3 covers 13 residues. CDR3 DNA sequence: TGTGCCAGCAGCGGCGCTAGAGGGTCTATTCAGTACTTC. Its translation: CASSGARGSIQYF.

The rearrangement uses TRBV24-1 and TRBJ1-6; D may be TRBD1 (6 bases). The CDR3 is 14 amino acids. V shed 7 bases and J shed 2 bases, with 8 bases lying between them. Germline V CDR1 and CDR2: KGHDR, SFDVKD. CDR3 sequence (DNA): TGTGCCACCAGCAGGGGTGCCTATAATTCACCCCTCCACTTT. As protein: CATSRGAYNSPLHF.

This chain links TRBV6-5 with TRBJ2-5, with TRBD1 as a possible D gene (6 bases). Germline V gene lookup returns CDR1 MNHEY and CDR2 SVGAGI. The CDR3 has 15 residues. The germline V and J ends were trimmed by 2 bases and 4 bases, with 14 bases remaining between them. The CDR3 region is CASSYTQGRGETQYF. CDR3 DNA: TGTGCCAGCAGTTACACACAGGGTAGGGGAGAGACCCAGTACTTC.

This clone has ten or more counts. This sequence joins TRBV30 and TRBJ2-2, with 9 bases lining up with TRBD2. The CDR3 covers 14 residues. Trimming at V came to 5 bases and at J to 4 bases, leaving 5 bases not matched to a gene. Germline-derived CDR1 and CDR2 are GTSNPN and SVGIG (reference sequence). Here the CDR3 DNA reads TGTGCCTGGGCTCGACTAGCGGTCACCGGGGAGCTGTTTTTT. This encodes CAWARLAVTGELFF.

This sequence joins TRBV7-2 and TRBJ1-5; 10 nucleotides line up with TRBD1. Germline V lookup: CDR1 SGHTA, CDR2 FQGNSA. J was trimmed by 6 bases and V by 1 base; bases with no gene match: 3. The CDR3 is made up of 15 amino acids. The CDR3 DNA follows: TGTGCCAGCAGCTTAGAGACAGGGGGCAGTCAGCCCCAGCATTTT. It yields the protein CASSLETGGSQPQHF.

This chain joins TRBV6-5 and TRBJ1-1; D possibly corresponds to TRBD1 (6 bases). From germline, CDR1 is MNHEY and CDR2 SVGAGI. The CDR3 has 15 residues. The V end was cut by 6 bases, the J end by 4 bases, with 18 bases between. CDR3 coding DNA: TGTGCCAGCAGGACAGACGGACAGAGAGGCACTGAAGCTTTCTTT. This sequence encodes CASRTDGQRGTEAFF.

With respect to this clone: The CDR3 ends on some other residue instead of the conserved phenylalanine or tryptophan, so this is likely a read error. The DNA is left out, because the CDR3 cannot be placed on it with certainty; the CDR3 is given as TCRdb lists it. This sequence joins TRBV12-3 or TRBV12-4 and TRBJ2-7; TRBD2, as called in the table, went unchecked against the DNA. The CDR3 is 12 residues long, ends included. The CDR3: CASSFLGVGQRL.

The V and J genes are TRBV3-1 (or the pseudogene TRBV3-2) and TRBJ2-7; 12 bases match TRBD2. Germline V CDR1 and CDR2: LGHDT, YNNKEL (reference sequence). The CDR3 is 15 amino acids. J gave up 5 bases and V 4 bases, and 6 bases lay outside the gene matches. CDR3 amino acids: CASSRTSGGFHEQYF. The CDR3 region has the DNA TGTGCCAGCAGCCGAACTAGCGGGGGGTTCCACGAGCAGTACTTC.

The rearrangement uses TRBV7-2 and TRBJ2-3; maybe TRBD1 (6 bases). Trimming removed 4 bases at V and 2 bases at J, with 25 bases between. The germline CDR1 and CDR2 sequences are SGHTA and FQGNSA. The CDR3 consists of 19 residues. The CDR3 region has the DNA TGTGCCAGCAGCTCCAGCGGCCGAAGGGGGACCCAACACACAGATACGCAGTATTTT. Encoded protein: CASSSSGRRGTQHTDTQYF.